This T cell receptor beta chain emerged from a study of T cells of healthy individuals (dated by TCRdb to about 2018). For this chain, trimming is 0 bases at the V end and 5 bases at the J end, and the number of junction bases without a gene match is 0. CDR1 is given as MNHNS and CDR2 as SASEGT, both from the germline V gene. The CDR3 numbers 15 residues from cysteine through phenylalanine. Of the read, only the CDR3 DNA is kept; its 45 bases are in frame from base 1. Library preparation was by 5' RACE. Instrument used: Illumina MiSeq. TCRdb trimmed the raw reads at Q25, called clones with MiXCR and kept productive beta chains. When rows share a CDR3 protein, they turn into one entry using the most common DNA and genes. This sample gives nearly 100,000 distinct CDR3 sequences in total; 15% to 20% of them show up just once. The ten top clones hold approximately 6% of the sample. Concerning this clonotype itself: The target of this receptor is not known. Base qualities are not recorded, but no much larger clone differs from it by a single base.

The receptor's source is a human donor in good health. The chain uses TRBV6-1 and TRBJ2-2; TRBD2 matches 10 bases in the middle. The DNA reads as follows: TGTGCCAGCAGTGAAGCTAGCGGGGGGACCGGGGAGCTGTTTTTT. This translates into CASSEASGGTGELFF.